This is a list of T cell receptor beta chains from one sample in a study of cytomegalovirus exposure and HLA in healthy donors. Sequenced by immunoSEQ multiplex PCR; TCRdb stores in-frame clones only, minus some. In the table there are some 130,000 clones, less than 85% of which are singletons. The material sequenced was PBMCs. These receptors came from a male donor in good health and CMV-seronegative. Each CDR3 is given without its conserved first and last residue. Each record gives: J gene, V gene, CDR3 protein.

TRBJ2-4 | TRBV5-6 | ASSGNRGQNIQY
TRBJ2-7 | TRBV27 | ASSSSWPYEQY
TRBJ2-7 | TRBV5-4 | ASSSGQRVAYEQY
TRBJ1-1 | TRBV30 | AWEAQGRGGAEAF
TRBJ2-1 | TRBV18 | ASSGTSGEGEQF
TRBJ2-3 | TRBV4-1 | ASSQSSPDRVYPDTQY
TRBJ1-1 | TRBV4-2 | ASSQVVVNTEAF
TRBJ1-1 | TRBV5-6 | ASRGTGKNTEAF
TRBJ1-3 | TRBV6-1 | ASSPRQYSGNTIY
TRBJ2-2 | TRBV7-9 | SSSLGGIGGELF
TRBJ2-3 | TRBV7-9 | ASTGSGDTDTQY
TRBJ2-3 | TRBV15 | ATSRVAGFPTSTDTQY
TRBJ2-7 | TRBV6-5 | ASSWTSQLYEQY
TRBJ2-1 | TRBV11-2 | ASSFDRSSYNEQF
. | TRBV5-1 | ASSSIPGQGSFEQY
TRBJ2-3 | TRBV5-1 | ASSLGNTQY
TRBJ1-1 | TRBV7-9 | ASSLAKLMNTEAF
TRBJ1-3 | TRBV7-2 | ASSLLQGPGNTIY
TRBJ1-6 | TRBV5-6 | ASGSGLGDNSPLH
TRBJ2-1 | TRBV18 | ASNIASYNEQF
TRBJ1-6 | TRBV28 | ASKEGVSPLH
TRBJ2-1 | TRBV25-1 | ASSEDREMVSYNEQF
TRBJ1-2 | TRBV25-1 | ASSDGWQGYGYT
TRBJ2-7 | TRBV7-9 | ASSVRGGTGGSEQY
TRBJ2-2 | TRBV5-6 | ASSLGGQSTGELF
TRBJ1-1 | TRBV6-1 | ANKPLTGF
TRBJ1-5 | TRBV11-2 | ASSKTGDSNQPQH
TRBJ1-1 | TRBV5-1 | ASSRGSRGELGAF
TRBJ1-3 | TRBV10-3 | AISEGHSGNTIY
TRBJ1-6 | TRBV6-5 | ASSYSLDLPNSPLH
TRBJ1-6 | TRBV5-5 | ASSRSGTGLSSYNSPLH
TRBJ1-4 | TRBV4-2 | ASSQDPAGNEKLF
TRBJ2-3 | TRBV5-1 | ASSYRSLRDRGTDTQY
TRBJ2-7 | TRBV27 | ASILRRSNSIAGGTYEQY
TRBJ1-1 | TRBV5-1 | ASSLQGGHTEAF
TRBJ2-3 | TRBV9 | ASSATSGGARTDTQY
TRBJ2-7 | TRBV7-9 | ASTLDRIYEQY
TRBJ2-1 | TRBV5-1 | ASSFGVNEQF
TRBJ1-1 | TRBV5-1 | ASSLTSPGLGAF
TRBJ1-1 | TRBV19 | ASSIRRTENTEAF
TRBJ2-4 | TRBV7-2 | ASSLSGEKNSQY
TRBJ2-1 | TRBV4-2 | ASSQETSGSYNEQF
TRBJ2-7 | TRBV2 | ASRTQPYEQY
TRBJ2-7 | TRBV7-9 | ASSGRGYEQY
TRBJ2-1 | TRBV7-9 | ASSGRLAGSDEQF
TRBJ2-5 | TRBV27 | ASSFNWGRQETQY
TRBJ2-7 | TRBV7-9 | SSSGSGKGVLLGQY
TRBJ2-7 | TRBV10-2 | ASSTSPTSYEQY
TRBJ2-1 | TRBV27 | ASSRGILGNEQF
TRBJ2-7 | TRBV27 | ASRGQPSYEQY
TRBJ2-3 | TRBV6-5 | ASSYSGGFGTDTQY